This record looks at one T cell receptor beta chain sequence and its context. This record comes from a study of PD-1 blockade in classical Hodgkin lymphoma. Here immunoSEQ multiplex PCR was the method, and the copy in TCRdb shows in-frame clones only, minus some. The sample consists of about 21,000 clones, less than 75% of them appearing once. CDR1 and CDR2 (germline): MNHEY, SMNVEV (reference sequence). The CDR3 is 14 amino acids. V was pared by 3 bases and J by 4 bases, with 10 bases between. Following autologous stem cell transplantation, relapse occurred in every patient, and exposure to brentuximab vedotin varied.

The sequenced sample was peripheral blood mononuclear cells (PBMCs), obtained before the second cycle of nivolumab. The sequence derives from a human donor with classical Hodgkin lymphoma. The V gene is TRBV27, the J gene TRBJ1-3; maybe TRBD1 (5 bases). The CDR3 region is CASSFGGNGNTIYF. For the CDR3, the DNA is TGTGCCAGCAGTTTTGGGGGTAACGGAAACACCATATATTTT.